The 20 T cell receptor beta chains below come from one sample, sequenced in a study of T cell responses to AZD1222 COVID-19 vaccine. Profiled with immunoSEQ multiplex PCR; TCRdb holds only in-frame clones, not every one. The repertoire holds 120,000 or so clones, with about 85% as singletons. The sample was peripheral blood, taken on day 0 of AZD1222 vaccination. These receptor sequences come from an adult in good health.

The table lists this clone with a few counts. This rearrangement joins TRBV30 to TRBJ1-2, with a possible D match to TRBD1 (5 bases). The CDR3 is 14 amino acids. CDR1 and CDR2 from the germline V gene are GTSNPN and SVGIG (reference sequence). V shed 1 base and J shed 8 bases, with 17 bases lying between them. The CDR3 DNA sequence: TGTGCCTGGAGTGCCACCCAGGGCGCCAGGGGCTACACCTTC. The encoded protein is CAWSATQGARGYTF.

The chain's CDR3 is CASSQGSVAFF. DNA of the CDR3: TGTGCCAGCAGCCAAGGGAGCGTAGCTTTCTTT. The V gene is TRBV3-1 (or the pseudogene TRBV3-2), the J gene TRBJ1-1; D uncertain. The CDR3 covers 11 residues. The V end lost 1 base, the J end lost 10 bases, and 7 bases lay between the germline ends. CDR1 is LGHDT and CDR2 is YNNKEL in the germline V gene (reference sequence).

The chain joins TRBV6-5 to TRBJ1-2; the D gene is possibly TRBD1 (6 bases). The CDR3 totals 16 residues. The germline V gene encodes CDR1 MNHEY and CDR2 SVGAGI. Trimming removed 0 bases at V and 6 bases at J, with 17 bases between. The CDR3, as DNA: TGTGCCAGCAGTTACTCAGGACAGCTAACAACCCATGGCTACACCTTC. This encodes CASSYSGQLTTHGYTF.

DNA of the CDR3: TGTGCCAGCAGCCAGGGACACATGAACACTGAAGCTTTCTTT. Its translation is CASSQGHMNTEAFF. The chain joins TRBV14 to TRBJ1-1; TRBD1 might be the D (6 bases). Trimming removed 3 bases at V and 0 bases at J, with 8 bases between. The CDR3 contains 14 residues. Germline V gene lookup returns CDR1 SGHDN and CDR2 FVKESK.

This clone was counted once. The chain employs TRBV10-3 and TRBJ1-1, with 9 bases matching TRBD1. Trimming removed 9 bases from V and 2 bases from J; junction bases left unmatched: 7. The CDR3 extends over 14 amino acids. CDR1 ENHRY and CDR2 SYGVKD come from the germline V gene. The CDR3, as DNA: TGTGCCATTGGAACGGGACAGGGCAACACTGAAGCTTTCTTT. Translation gives CAIGTGQGNTEAFF.

This chain joins TRBV5-8 and TRBJ2-1; D might be TRBD2 (7 bases). The CDR3 runs 16 residues. V was trimmed by 5 bases and J by 8 bases, leaving 23 bases between them. Per germline, CDR1 SGHTS and CDR2 YDEGEE. The CDR3 here is CASRPGHPTGRDEQFF. CDR3 in DNA: TGTGCCAGCAGACCGGGACATCCAACAGGGAGGGATGAGCAGTTCTTC. Full variable domain (outside the CDR3, taken from reference TRBV5-8 and TRBJ2-1): EAGVTQSPTHLIKTRGQQATLRCSPISGHTSVYWYQQALGLGLQFLLWYDEGEERNRGNFPPRFSGRQFPNYSSELNVNALELEDSALYLCASRPGHPTGRDEQFFGPGTRLTVL.

V usage is TRBV28 and J usage is TRBJ1-6; weak D call: TRBD1 (6 bases). V was clipped by 4 bases and J by 7 bases, with 14 bases between them. The length of the CDR3 is 15 residues. Germline V CDR1 and CDR2: MDHEN, SYDVKM. The CDR3: CASSWAGTLNSPLHF. CDR3 coding DNA: TGTGCCAGCAGTTGGGCCGGGACACTCAATTCACCCCTCCACTTT.

This chain connects TRBV10-3 to TRBJ1-1, with D tentatively TRBD1 (5 bases). The CDR3 spans 14 residues. Germline CDR1 and CDR2: ENHRY and SYGVKD. Trimming removed 6 bases at V and 4 bases at J, with 15 bases between. Here the CDR3 reads CAIRDSAGGTEAFF. In DNA, the CDR3 is TGTGCCATCAGGGATTCCGCCGGGGGCACTGAAGCTTTCTTT.

The V call is TRBV28, the J call TRBJ2-7; 8 nucleotides line up with TRBD2. V lost 3 bases, J lost 5 bases, and 6 bases stayed unmatched. The germline V gene encodes CDR1 MDHEN and CDR2 SYDVKM. This CDR3 has 14 amino acids. CDR3: CASSLERGRDEQYF. The CDR3 coding sequence is TGTGCCAGCAGTTTGGAGCGGGGGCGGGACGAGCAGTACTTC.

V gene TRBV9 combines with J gene TRBJ2-3, with 10 bases fitting TRBD2. This CDR3 region has 16 residues. Germline V gene lookup returns CDR1 SGDLS and CDR2 YYNGEE. V was clipped by 4 bases and J by 7 bases; unmatched bases: 12. CDR3 in amino acids: CASSPRLSGGSNTQYF. CDR3 DNA sequence: TGTGCCAGCAGCCCCCGGCTTAGCGGGGGGTCCAATACGCAGTATTTT.

The V gene is TRBV5-6, the J gene TRBJ2-5, with TRBD1 matching over 7 bases. V shed 2 bases, J shed 4 bases, and the junction held 2 bases outside the gene matches. CDR1 is SGHDT and CDR2 is YYEEEE in the germline V gene. CDR3 size: 13 residues. The CDR3: CASSLGGSETQYF. The CDR3 bases are TGTGCCAGCAGCTTAGGGGGCTCAGAGACCCAGTACTTC.

This clone appeared once. The chain links TRBV28 to TRBJ1-4, with TRBD1 identical over 12 bases. The junction had 8 bases not matched to a gene; V was cut back by 4 bases and J by 8 bases. The CDR3 runs 16 residues. The V gene's germline CDR1 is MDHEN and CDR2 SYDVKM. DNA of the CDR3: TGTGCCAGCAGTTGGGAAAAAGGGACAGGGGGCGAAAAACTGTTTTTT. Translated, it gives CASSWEKGTGGEKLFF. The entire variable domain, with the rest obtained from reference TRBV28 and TRBJ1-4, is as follows: DVKVTQSSRYLVKRTGEKVFLECVQDMDHENMFWYRQDPGLGLRLIYFSYDVKMKEKGDIPEGYSVSREKKERFSLILESASTNQTSMYLCASSWEKGTGGEKLFFGSGTQLSVL.

The V call is TRBV29-1, the J call TRBJ2-1; 11 bases align to TRBD1. Germline assignment: CDR1 SQVTM and CDR2 ANQGSEA. CDR3 size: 13 residues. V was clipped by 7 bases and J by 9 bases; unmatched bases: 8. In DNA form, the CDR3 reads TGCAGCGCTCGGGACAGGGGGGGAAGTGAGCAGTTCTTC. Translation: CSARDRGGSEQFF.

The chain is built from TRBV5-8 and TRBJ1-6; D call uncertain. V lost 1 base, J lost 8 bases, and 7 bases lay in between. CDR1 SGHTS and CDR2 YDEGEE come from the germline V gene. This CDR3 region has 13 residues. CDR3 DNA: TGTGCCAGCAGCTTGTTATATCATTCACCCCTCCACTTT. It translates to CASSLLYHSPLHF.

This clone was detected only a few times. This chain connects TRBV19 to TRBJ2-1; tentative D call: TRBD1 (6 bases). Germline CDR1 reads LNHDA; CDR2 reads SQIVND (reference sequence). The V end was cut by 4 bases, the J end by 13 bases, with 14 bases between. The CDR3 is 12 amino acids. CDR3: CASSTPPGTQFF. CDR3 DNA sequence: TGTGCCAGTAGTACCCCCCCAGGGACACAGTTCTTC.

This chain uses TRBV5-1 with TRBJ1-1, with 8 bases identical to TRBD1. V lost 4 bases, J lost 0 bases, and 5 bases stayed unmatched. The length of the CDR3 is 15 residues. Looked up from germline, CDR1 is SGHRS and CDR2 is YFSETQ. The CDR3 nucleotides read TGCGCCAGCAGCGATCAGGGGGCCATGAACACTGAAGCTTTCTTT. Protein: CASSDQGAMNTEAFF.

V is TRBV16 and J is TRBJ2-1; the D gene could be TRBD1 or TRBD2 (5 bases each). CDR3 size: 15 residues. V was cut by 4 bases and J by 8 bases, with 18 bases left in between. Germline V lookup: CDR1 KGHSY, CDR2 FQNENV. This CDR3 is CASSPGGQGVDEQFF. The CDR3 nucleotides read TGTGCCAGCAGCCCGGGCGGGCAGGGCGTCGATGAGCAGTTCTTC.

In this sample, this clone turned up a few times. V gene TRBV28 combines with J gene TRBJ1-6, with a tentative D call TRBD1 (5 bases). This CDR3 has 15 amino acids. Trimming shortened V by 5 bases and J by 5 bases, and 13 bases separated the two germline ends. Germline CDR1 reads MDHEN; CDR2 reads SYDVKM. In DNA, the CDR3 is TGTGCCAGCAGTCGGCGACAGTTAGATAATTCACCCCTCCACTTT. It specifies CASSRRQLDNSPLHF.

Comment on this clone: The sample holds other DNA sequences that translate to the same CDR3. This rearrangement joins TRBV12-3 or TRBV12-4 to TRBJ1-5; D unclear. V shed 3 bases and J shed 4 bases, with 7 bases lying between them. CDR3 length equals 13 residues. As DNA, the CDR3 is TGTGCCAGCAGTTTGGCAGAGAATCAGCCCCAGCATTTT. Translating gives CASSLAENQPQHF.

The rearrangement joins TRBV30 to TRBJ1-2; 10 nucleotides align to TRBD1. This CDR3 is 13 amino acids long. CDR1 is GTSNPN, CDR2 SVGIG, per germline (reference sequence). V was pared by 3 bases and J by 8 bases, with 6 bases of the junction left unmatched. This chain's CDR3 is CAWRFGTGVGYTF. CDR3 coding DNA: TGTGCCTGGAGGTTCGGGACAGGGGTCGGCTACACCTTC.